This T cell receptor beta chain was captured by sequencing in a study of shared clonotypes between healthy human individuals. Deep-level settings were used for running the assay. Measured with immunoSEQ multiplex PCR; TCRdb has only the in-frame clones, and not every one. The profile covers about 1.4 million clones, with approximately 97% appearing a single time and over 1% taken by the ten largest. For this clone: Its antigen is not identified.

The CDR3 contains 17 residues. Germline loops: CDR1 MRHNA, CDR2 SNTAGT. J gave up 2 bases and V 2 bases, and 4 bases lay outside the gene matches. Findings of the study overall: What rarefaction showed was incomplete sorted-subset sequencing despite large depth.

The sequenced sample consisted of naive CD4+ T cells sorted from blood. Subset defined: CD45RA+ positively selected. This chain links TRBV6-4 with TRBJ2-3; 13 bases map to TRBD2. The receptor was derived from a young man in good health. CDR3 loop: CASSDGTSGRVTDTQYF. The CDR3, as DNA: TGTGCCAGCAGTGACGGAACTAGCGGGAGGGTCACAGATACGCAGTATTTT.